This is a list of T cell receptor beta chains from one sample in a study of cytomegalovirus exposure and HLA in healthy donors. Profiled with immunoSEQ multiplex PCR; TCRdb holds only in-frame clones, not every one. The repertoire includes more than 130,000 clones, around three quarters of them detected once, and under 2.5% sits in the top ten. The sequenced sample consisted of PBMCs. These receptors were taken from a man between 25 and 39 years old in good health and CMV-seronegative. Each CDR3 is given with its conserved first and last residue. The order of the fields is clone size, J gene, V gene, D gene, CDR3 protein, CDR3 DNA. A D gene is named only where the DNA matches it firmly. Clone size is given for some rows only: seen once, a few or many times, or a class if the clone is expanded.

clone_size: -
j_call: TRBJ2-7
v_call: TRBV7-2
d_call: TRBD2
cdr3_aa: CASSLGLAVMSSYEQYF
cdr3_nt: TGTGCCAGCAGCCTAGGGCTAGCGGTGATGAGCTCCTACGAGCAGTACTTC

clone_size: -
j_call: TRBJ1-1
v_call: TRBV20-1
d_call: -
cdr3_aa: CRARLDAEAFF
cdr3_nt: TGCAGGGCCAGACTAGACGCTGAAGCTTTCTTT

clone_size: -
j_call: TRBJ2-1
v_call: TRBV7-9
d_call: TRBD1
cdr3_aa: CASSLGQGAQNEQFF
cdr3_nt: TGTGCCAGCAGCTTAGGCCAGGGGGCGCAGAATGAGCAGTTCTTC

clone_size: -
j_call: TRBJ2-1
v_call: TRBV30
d_call: -
cdr3_aa: CAWSWERGEQFF
cdr3_nt: TGTGCCTGGAGTTGGGAACGGGGGGAGCAGTTCTTC

clone_size: -
j_call: TRBJ2-7
v_call: TRBV7-9
d_call: -
cdr3_aa: CASSSGHYEQYF
cdr3_nt: TGTGCCAGCAGCTCGGGACACTACGAGCAGTACTTC

clone_size: -
j_call: TRBJ2-3
v_call: TRBV2
d_call: TRBD2
cdr3_aa: CASRGGLAGTDTQYF
cdr3_nt: TGTGCCAGCAGGGGGGGACTAGCTGGGACAGATACGCAGTATTTT

clone_size: -
j_call: TRBJ1-2
v_call: TRBV7-9
d_call: -
cdr3_aa: CASSFSQVAGVGYTF
cdr3_nt: TGTGCCAGCAGCTTTAGCCAAGTTGCAGGGGTCGGCTACACCTTC

clone_size: -
j_call: TRBJ2-1
v_call: TRBV6-1
d_call: TRBD2
cdr3_aa: CAGGVSGDSSYNEQFF
cdr3_nt: TGTGCCGGCGGTGTTAGCGGGGATAGCTCCTACAATGAGCAGTTCTTC

clone_size: -
j_call: TRBJ2-7
v_call: TRBV5-4
d_call: -
cdr3_aa: CASSPLWVSGQSSYEQYF
cdr3_nt: TGTGCCAGCAGCCCCCTGTGGGTGTCGGGACAAAGCTCCTACGAGCAGTACTTC

clone_size: -
j_call: TRBJ2-7
v_call: TRBV6-1
d_call: -
cdr3_aa: CASSGLGGRYEQYF
cdr3_nt: TGTGCCAGCAGCGGCTTAGGGGGTCGCTACGAGCAGTACTTC

clone_size: -
j_call: TRBJ2-7
v_call: TRBV5-1
d_call: -
cdr3_aa: CASSSGAPDEQYF
cdr3_nt: TGCGCCAGCAGCTCGGGAGCCCCGGACGAGCAGTACTTC

clone_size: -
j_call: TRBJ2-2
v_call: TRBV9
d_call: TRBD2
cdr3_aa: CASSVHFRTSGTNTGELFF
cdr3_nt: TGTGCCAGCAGCGTACATTTCCGGACTAGCGGGACTAACACCGGGGAGCTGTTTTTT

clone_size: -
j_call: TRBJ1-4
v_call: TRBV6-1
d_call: -
cdr3_aa: CASRRSGATNEKLFF
cdr3_nt: TGTGCCAGCAGGCGGTCCGGCGCAACTAATGAAAAACTGTTTTTT

clone_size: -
j_call: TRBJ2-4
v_call: TRBV7-9
d_call: -
cdr3_aa: CASSLGQALAENIQYF
cdr3_nt: TGTGCCAGCAGCTTAGGACAGGCGTTGGCGGAAAACATTCAGTACTTC

clone_size: -
j_call: TRBJ2-1
v_call: TRBV7-3
d_call: -
cdr3_aa: CASSTAGGLGSEQFF
cdr3_nt: TGTGCCAGCAGCACCGCCGGGGGTTTGGGTAGTGAGCAGTTCTTC

clone_size: -
j_call: TRBJ1-2
v_call: TRBV5-1
d_call: TRBD1
cdr3_aa: CASSLGGTGPHGYTF
cdr3_nt: TGCGCCAGCAGCTTGGGTGGGACAGGGCCCCATGGCTACACCTTC

clone_size: once
j_call: TRBJ2-3
v_call: TRBV5-1
d_call: TRBD1
cdr3_aa: CASSLGQGGFDTQYF
cdr3_nt: TGCGCCAGCAGCTTAGGACAGGGCGGATTCGATACGCAGTATTTT

clone_size: -
j_call: TRBJ1-2
v_call: TRBV5-6
d_call: -
cdr3_aa: CASSLRGNYGYTF
cdr3_nt: TGTGCCAGCAGCTTGAGGGGGAACTATGGCTACACCTTC

clone_size: -
j_call: TRBJ2-1
v_call: TRBV6-5
d_call: -
cdr3_aa: CASSYFGPYNEQFF
cdr3_nt: TGTGCCAGCAGTTACTTCGGTCCCTACAATGAGCAGTTCTTC

clone_size: -
j_call: TRBJ2-2
v_call: TRBV15
d_call: -
cdr3_aa: CATRRASGTDYTGELFF
cdr3_nt: TGTGCCACCAGACGGGCTTCCGGGACTGACTATACCGGGGAGCTGTTTTTT

clone_size: -
j_call: TRBJ1-1
v_call: TRBV28
d_call: TRBD1
cdr3_aa: CASSSPGTGTEAFF
cdr3_nt: TGTGCCAGCAGTTCGCCTGGGACAGGGACTGAAGCTTTCTTT

clone_size: -
j_call: TRBJ1-3
v_call: TRBV7-8
d_call: TRBD1
cdr3_aa: CASSPGDRGIRGNTIYF
cdr3_nt: TGTGCCAGCAGCCCCGGTGACAGGGGCATAAGGGGAAACACCATATATTTT

clone_size: -
j_call: TRBJ2-5
v_call: TRBV6-1
d_call: TRBD1
cdr3_aa: CASERRGHQETQYF
cdr3_nt: TGTGCCAGTGAGCGCAGGGGGCACCAAGAGACCCAGTACTTC

clone_size: -
j_call: TRBJ2-6
v_call: TRBV28
d_call: TRBD1
cdr3_aa: CASSSQGPRTGRGANVLTF
cdr3_nt: TGTGCCAGCAGTTCCCAGGGCCCGCGGACAGGGCGTGGGGCCAACGTCCTGACTTTC

clone_size: -
j_call: TRBJ1-6
v_call: TRBV6-5
d_call: -
cdr3_aa: CASRLQQNSPLNF
cdr3_nt: TGTGCCAGCAGGTTACAGCAAAATTCACCCCTCAACTTT

clone_size: once
j_call: TRBJ2-7
v_call: TRBV18
d_call: -
cdr3_aa: CASSPPTDSYEQYF
cdr3_nt: TGTGCCAGCTCACCTCCGACAGACTCCTACGAGCAGTACTTC

clone_size: -
j_call: TRBJ1-2
v_call: TRBV6-6
d_call: TRBD1
cdr3_aa: CASSYSPTGDYGYTF
cdr3_nt: TGTGCCAGCAGTTACTCCCCGACAGGGGACTATGGCTACACCTTC

clone_size: -
j_call: TRBJ2-3
v_call: TRBV10-1
d_call: TRBD2
cdr3_aa: CASSETRTSGGVGTDTQYF
cdr3_nt: TGCGCCAGCAGTGAGACTAGGACTAGCGGGGGAGTAGGCACAGATACGCAGTATTTT

clone_size: -
j_call: TRBJ2-5
v_call: TRBV5-1
d_call: -
cdr3_aa: CASSPGTRQEETQYF
cdr3_nt: TGCGCCAGCAGCCCCGGAACAAGACAGGAAGAGACCCAGTACTTC

clone_size: -
j_call: TRBJ2-3
v_call: TRBV5-1
d_call: -
cdr3_aa: CASSLGLAYSDTQYF
cdr3_nt: TGCGCCAGCAGCTTGGGGCTAGCGTACTCGGATACGCAGTATTTT

clone_size: -
j_call: TRBJ1-1
v_call: TRBV2
d_call: -
cdr3_aa: CASSETEGSTEAFF
cdr3_nt: TGTGCCAGCAGTGAGACCGAGGGCAGTACTGAAGCTTTCTTT

clone_size: -
j_call: TRBJ1-2
v_call: TRBV14
d_call: -
cdr3_aa: CASSQGRNYGYTF
cdr3_nt: TGTGCCAGCAGCCAAGGCCGGAACTATGGCTACACCTTC

clone_size: few
j_call: TRBJ1-1
v_call: TRBV5-5
d_call: TRBD1
cdr3_aa: CASSTWTGMNTEAFF
cdr3_nt: TGTGCCAGCAGCACCTGGACAGGGATGAACACTGAAGCTTTCTTT

clone_size: -
j_call: TRBJ1-5
v_call: TRBV7-2
d_call: -
cdr3_aa: CASSFIGRAQHF
cdr3_nt: TGTGCCAGCAGCTTTATCGGGAGGGCCCAGCATTTT

clone_size: once
j_call: TRBJ1-5
v_call: TRBV28
d_call: -
cdr3_aa: CASFSGPLSNQPQHF
cdr3_nt: TGTGCCAGTTTTAGTGGGCCCCTTAGCAATCAGCCCCAGCATTTT

clone_size: -
j_call: TRBJ1-4
v_call: TRBV5-1
d_call: -
cdr3_aa: CASSSTGNTNEKLFF
cdr3_nt: TGCGCCAGCAGCTCAACAGGGAACACTAATGAAAAACTGTTTTTT

clone_size: -
j_call: TRBJ2-1
v_call: TRBV27
d_call: TRBD2
cdr3_aa: CASSLETSGLDEQFF
cdr3_nt: TGTGCCAGCAGTTTAGAGACTAGCGGGCTCGATGAGCAGTTCTTC

clone_size: -
j_call: TRBJ2-1
v_call: TRBV4-1
d_call: TRBD2
cdr3_aa: CASSPSGLAGGSSYNEQFF
cdr3_nt: TGCGCCAGCAGCCCTTCGGGACTAGCGGGGGGGAGCTCCTACAATGAGCAGTTCTTC

clone_size: -
j_call: TRBJ2-7
v_call: TRBV5-6
d_call: -
cdr3_aa: CASSLKSEQYF
cdr3_nt: TGTGCCAGCAGCTTGAAGAGCGAGCAGTACTTC

clone_size: -
j_call: TRBJ2-3
v_call: TRBV27
d_call: -
cdr3_aa: CASSLQDSSTQYF
cdr3_nt: TGTGCCAGCAGTTTACAGGACTCAAGTACGCAGTATTTT

clone_size: -
j_call: TRBJ1-2
v_call: TRBV6-1
d_call: -
cdr3_aa: CASRGGIDGYTF
cdr3_nt: TGTGCCAGCAGAGGAGGGATTGATGGCTACACCTTC

clone_size: -
j_call: TRBJ2-7
v_call: TRBV29-1
d_call: TRBD1
cdr3_aa: CSVEIEDRAIYEQYF
cdr3_nt: TGCAGCGTTGAAATAGAGGACAGGGCGATTTACGAGCAGTACTTC

clone_size: -
j_call: TRBJ1-6
v_call: TRBV18
d_call: TRBD1
cdr3_aa: CASSPAGQANSPLHF
cdr3_nt: TGTGCCAGCTCACCAGCGGGACAGGCAAATTCACCCCTCCACTTT

clone_size: -
j_call: TRBJ2-7
v_call: TRBV4-2
d_call: -
cdr3_aa: CASSQEYGGESTYEQYF
cdr3_nt: TGTGCCAGCAGCCAAGAATATGGAGGGGAGAGCACCTACGAGCAGTACTTC

clone_size: -
j_call: TRBJ1-4
v_call: TRBV7-9
d_call: -
cdr3_aa: CSSSLVEEKLFF
cdr3_nt: TGTTCCAGCAGCTTAGTGGAGGAAAAACTGTTTTTT

clone_size: few
j_call: TRBJ1-1
v_call: TRBV5-1
d_call: TRBD1
cdr3_aa: CASSFGGQGTEAFF
cdr3_nt: TGCGCCAGCAGCTTTGGAGGACAGGGTACTGAAGCTTTCTTT

clone_size: -
j_call: TRBJ2-2
v_call: TRBV7-9
d_call: TRBD1
cdr3_aa: CSSSLTGGNTGELFF
cdr3_nt: TGTTCCAGCAGCTTAACAGGGGGCAACACCGGGGAGCTGTTTTTT

clone_size: -
j_call: TRBJ1-1
v_call: TRBV5-4
d_call: -
cdr3_aa: CASSLGTGREAFF
cdr3_nt: TGTGCCAGCAGCTTGGGAACAGGTCGAGAAGCTTTCTTT

clone_size: -
j_call: TRBJ2-7
v_call: TRBV4-1
d_call: TRBD1
cdr3_aa: CASSYRGPRDEQYF
cdr3_nt: TGCGCCAGCAGTTACAGGGGGCCCAGAGACGAGCAGTACTTC

clone_size: -
j_call: TRBJ2-1
v_call: TRBV29-1
d_call: TRBD2
cdr3_aa: CSVDAAGASNEQFF
cdr3_nt: TGCAGCGTTGATGCTGCGGGAGCGAGCAATGAGCAGTTCTTC

clone_size: once
j_call: TRBJ2-5
v_call: TRBV19
d_call: TRBD2
cdr3_aa: CASSTGLAVQETQYF
cdr3_nt: TGTGCCAGTAGCACGGGACTAGCGGTACAAGAGACCCAGTACTTC

clone_size: -
j_call: TRBJ1-4
v_call: TRBV28
d_call: -
cdr3_aa: CASSSQQGSGEKLFF
cdr3_nt: TGTGCCAGCAGTTCCCAACAGGGTTCTGGCGAAAAACTGTTTTTT

clone_size: -
j_call: TRBJ1-4
v_call: TRBV29-1
d_call: TRBD1
cdr3_aa: CSVQDAGQLVF
cdr3_nt: TGCAGCGTTCAGGACGCGGGACAGCTAGTTTTT

clone_size: -
j_call: TRBJ1-4
v_call: TRBV6-4
d_call: -
cdr3_aa: CASRTGPTNEKLFF
cdr3_nt: TGTGCCAGCAGAACAGGCCCAACTAATGAAAAACTGTTTTTT